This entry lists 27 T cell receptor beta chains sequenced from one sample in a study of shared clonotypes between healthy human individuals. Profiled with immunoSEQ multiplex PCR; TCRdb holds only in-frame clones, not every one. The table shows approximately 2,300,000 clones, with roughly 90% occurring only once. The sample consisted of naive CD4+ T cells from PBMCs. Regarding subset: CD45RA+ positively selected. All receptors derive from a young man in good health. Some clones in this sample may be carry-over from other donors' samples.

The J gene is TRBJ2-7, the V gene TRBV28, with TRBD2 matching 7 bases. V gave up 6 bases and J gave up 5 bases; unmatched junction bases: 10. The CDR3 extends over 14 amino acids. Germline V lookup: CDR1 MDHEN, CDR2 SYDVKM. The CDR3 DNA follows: TGTGCCAGCAGGAGCTGGGGAGGGATGGACGAGCAGTACTTC. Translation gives CASRSWGGMDEQYF.

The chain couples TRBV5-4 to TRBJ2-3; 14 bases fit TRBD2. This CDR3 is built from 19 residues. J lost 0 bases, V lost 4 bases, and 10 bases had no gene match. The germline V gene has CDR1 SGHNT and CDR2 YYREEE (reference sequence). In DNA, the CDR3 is TGTGCCAGCAGCCCTGTAAGACTAGCGGGAGGGACTAGCACAGATACGCAGTATTTT. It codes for CASSPVRLAGGTSTDTQYF.

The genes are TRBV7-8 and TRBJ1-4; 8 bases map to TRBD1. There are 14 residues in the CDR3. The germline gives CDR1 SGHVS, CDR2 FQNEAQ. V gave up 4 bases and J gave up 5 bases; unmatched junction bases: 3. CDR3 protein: CASSSGGANEKLFF. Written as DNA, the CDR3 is TGTGCCAGCAGCTCAGGGGGCGCGAATGAAAAACTGTTTTTT.

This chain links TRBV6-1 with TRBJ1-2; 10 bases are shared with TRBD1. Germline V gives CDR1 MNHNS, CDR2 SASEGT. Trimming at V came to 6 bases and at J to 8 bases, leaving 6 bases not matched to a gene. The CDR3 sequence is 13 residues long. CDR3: CASSGDRGPGYTF. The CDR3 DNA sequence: TGTGCCAGCAGCGGAGACAGGGGGCCCGGCTACACCTTC.

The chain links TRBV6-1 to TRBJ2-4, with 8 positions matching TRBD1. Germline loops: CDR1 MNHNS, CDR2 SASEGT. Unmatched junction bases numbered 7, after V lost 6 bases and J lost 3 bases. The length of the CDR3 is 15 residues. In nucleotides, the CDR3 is TGTGCCAGCAGCCTCCAGGGGGCAGGCAAAAACATTCAGTACTTC. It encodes CASSLQGAGKNIQYF.

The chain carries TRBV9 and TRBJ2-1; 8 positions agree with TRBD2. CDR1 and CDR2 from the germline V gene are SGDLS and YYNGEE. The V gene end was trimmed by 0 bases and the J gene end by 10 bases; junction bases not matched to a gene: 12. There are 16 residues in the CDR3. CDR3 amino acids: CASSVVRTGGLHEQFF. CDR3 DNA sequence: TGTGCCAGCAGCGTAGTTCGAACGGGAGGGCTACACGAGCAGTTCTTC. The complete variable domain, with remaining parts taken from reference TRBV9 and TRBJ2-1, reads DSGVTQTPKHLITATGQRVTLRCSPRSGDLSVYWYQQSLDQGLQFLIQYYNGEERAKGNILERFSAQQFPDLHSELNLSSLELGDSALYFCASSVVRTGGLHEQFFGPGTRLTVL.

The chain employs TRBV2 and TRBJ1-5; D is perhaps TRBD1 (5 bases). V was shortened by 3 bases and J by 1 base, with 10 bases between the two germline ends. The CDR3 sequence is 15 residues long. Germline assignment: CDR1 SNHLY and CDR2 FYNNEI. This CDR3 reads CASSEGQASNQPQHF. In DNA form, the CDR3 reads TGTGCCAGCAGTGAGGGGCAGGCAAGCAATCAGCCCCAGCATTTT. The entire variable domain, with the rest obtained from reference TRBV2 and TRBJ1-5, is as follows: EPEVTQTPSHQVTQMGQEVILRCVPISNHLYFYWYRQILGQKVEFLVSFYNNEISEKSEIFDDQFSVERPDGSNFTLKIRSTKLEDSAMYFCASSEGQASNQPQHFGDGTRLSIL.

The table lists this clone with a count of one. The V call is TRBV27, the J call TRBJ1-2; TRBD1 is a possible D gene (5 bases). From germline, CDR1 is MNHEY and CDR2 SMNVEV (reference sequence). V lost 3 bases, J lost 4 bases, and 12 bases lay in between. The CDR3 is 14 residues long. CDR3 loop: CASSFWPGTYGYTF. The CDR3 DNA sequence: TGTGCCAGCAGTTTTTGGCCAGGGACCTATGGCTACACCTTC.

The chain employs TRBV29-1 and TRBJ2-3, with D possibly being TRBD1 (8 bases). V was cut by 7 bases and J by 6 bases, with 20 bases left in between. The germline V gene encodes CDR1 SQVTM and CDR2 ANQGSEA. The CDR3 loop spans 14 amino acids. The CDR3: CSARTGGGQDTQYF. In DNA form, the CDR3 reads TGCAGCGCAAGAACAGGGGGGGGCCAGGATACGCAGTATTTT.

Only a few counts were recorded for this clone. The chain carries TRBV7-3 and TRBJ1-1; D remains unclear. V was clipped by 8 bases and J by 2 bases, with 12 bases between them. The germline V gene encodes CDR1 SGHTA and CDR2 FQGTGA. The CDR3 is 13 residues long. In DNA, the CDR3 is TGTGCCAGCGGTCTTAACACCAACACTGAAGCTTTCTTT. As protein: CASGLNTNTEAFF.

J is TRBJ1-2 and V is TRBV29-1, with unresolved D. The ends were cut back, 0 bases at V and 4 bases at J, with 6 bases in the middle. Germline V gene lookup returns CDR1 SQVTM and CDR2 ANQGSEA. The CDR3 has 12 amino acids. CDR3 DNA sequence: TGCAGCGTTGAAGATGGAACCTATGGCTACACCTTC. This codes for CSVEDGTYGYTF.

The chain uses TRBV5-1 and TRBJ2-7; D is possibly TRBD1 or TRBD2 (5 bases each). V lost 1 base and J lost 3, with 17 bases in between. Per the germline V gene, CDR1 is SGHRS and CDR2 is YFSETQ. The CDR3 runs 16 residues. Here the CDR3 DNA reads TGCGCCAGCAGCTTGATTACGGGGCAGGGCGGCTACGAGCAGTACTTC. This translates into CASSLITGQGGYEQYF.

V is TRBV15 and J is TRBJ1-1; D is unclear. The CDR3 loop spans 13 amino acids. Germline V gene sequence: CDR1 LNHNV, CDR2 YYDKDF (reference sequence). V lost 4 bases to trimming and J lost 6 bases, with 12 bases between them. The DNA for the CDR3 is TGTGCCACCAGCAACCGAGAGGGCCCTGAAGCTTTCTTT. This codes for CATSNREGPEAFF.

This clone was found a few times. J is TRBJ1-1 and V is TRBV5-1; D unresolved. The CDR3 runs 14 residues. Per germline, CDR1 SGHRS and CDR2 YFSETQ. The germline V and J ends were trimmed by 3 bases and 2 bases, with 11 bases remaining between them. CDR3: CASSSDFPNTEAFF. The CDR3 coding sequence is TGCGCCAGCAGCTCGGACTTCCCCAACACTGAAGCTTTCTTT.

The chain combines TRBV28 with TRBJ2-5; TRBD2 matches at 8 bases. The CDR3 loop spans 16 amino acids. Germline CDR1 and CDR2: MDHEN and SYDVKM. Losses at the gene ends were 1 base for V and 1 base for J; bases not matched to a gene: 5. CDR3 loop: CASSLLLREAQETQYF. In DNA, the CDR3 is TGTGCCAGCAGTTTATTGCTGCGGGAGGCCCAAGAGACCCAGTACTTC.

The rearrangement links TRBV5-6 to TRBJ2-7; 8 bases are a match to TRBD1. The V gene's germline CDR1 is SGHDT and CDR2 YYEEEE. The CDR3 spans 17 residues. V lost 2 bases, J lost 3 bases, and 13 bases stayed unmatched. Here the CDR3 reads CASSLGPYGTGGYEQYF. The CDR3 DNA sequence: TGTGCCAGCAGCTTAGGGCCTTATGGGACAGGCGGCTACGAGCAGTACTTC.

The CDR3 is CASSIEYQETQYF. As DNA, the CDR3 is TGTGCCAGTAGTATTGAGTACCAAGAGACCCAGTACTTC. This chain connects TRBV19 to TRBJ2-5, with D unclear. The V gene lost 3 bases and the J gene lost 0 bases, with 5 bases spanning the gap. Germline V gives CDR1 LNHDA, CDR2 SQIVND (reference sequence). This CDR3 spans 13 amino acids.

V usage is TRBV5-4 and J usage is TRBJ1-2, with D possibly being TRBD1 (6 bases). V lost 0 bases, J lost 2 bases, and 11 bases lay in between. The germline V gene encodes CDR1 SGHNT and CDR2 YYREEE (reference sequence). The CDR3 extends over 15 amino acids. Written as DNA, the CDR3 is TGTGCCAGCAGCTTGGAGGACAGACTAAACTATGGCTACACCTTC. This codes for CASSLEDRLNYGYTF.

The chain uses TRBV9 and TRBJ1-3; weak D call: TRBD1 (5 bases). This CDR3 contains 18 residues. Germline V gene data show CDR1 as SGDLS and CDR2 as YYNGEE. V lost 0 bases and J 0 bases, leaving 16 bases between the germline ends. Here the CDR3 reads CASSVASFHGASGNTIYF. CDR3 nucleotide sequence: TGTGCCAGCAGCGTAGCTTCGTTCCATGGGGCCTCTGGAAACACCATATATTTT.

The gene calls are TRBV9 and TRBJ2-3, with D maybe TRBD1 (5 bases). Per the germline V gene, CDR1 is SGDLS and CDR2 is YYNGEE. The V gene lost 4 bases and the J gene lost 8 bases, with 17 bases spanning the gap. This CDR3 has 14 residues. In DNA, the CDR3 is TGTGCCAGCAGCCCCGGTAATCCCCAGGGTACGCAGTATTTT. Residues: CASSPGNPQGTQYF.

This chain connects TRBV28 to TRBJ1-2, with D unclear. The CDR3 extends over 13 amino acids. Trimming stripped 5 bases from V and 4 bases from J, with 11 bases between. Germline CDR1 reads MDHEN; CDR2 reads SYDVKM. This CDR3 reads CASSRAGGYGYTF. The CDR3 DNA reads TGTGCCAGCAGTCGGGCAGGAGGCTATGGCTACACCTTC.

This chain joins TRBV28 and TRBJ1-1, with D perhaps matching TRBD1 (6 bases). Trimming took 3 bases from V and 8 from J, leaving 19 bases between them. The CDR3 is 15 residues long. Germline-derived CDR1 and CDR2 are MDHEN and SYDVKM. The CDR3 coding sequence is TGTGCCAGCAGTTTTTTCGGGGGGCGAGCATTAGAAGCTTTCTTT. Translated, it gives CASSFFGGRALEAFF.

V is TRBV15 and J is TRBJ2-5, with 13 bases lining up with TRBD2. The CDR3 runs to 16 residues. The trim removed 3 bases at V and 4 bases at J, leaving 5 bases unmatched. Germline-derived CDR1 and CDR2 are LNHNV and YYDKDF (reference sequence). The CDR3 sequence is CATSRRTSGRSETQYF. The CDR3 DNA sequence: TGTGCCACCAGCAGGCGGACTAGCGGGAGATCAGAGACCCAGTACTTC.

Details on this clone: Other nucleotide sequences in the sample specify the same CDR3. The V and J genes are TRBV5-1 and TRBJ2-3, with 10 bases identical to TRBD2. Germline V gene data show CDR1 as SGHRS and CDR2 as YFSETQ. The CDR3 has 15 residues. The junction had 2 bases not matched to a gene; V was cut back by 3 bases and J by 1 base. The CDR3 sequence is CASSYGTSGTDTQYF. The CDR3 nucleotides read TGCGCCAGCAGCTATGGGACTAGCGGCACAGATACGCAGTATTTT.

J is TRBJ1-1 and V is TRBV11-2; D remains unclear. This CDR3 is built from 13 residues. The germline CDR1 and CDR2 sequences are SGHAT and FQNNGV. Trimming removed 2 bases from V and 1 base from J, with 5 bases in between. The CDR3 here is CASSLFPNTEAFF. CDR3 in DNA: TGTGCCAGCAGCTTATTTCCGAACACTGAAGCTTTCTTT.

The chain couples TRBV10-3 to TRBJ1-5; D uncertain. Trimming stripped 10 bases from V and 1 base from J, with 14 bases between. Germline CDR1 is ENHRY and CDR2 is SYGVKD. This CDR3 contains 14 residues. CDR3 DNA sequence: TGTGCCACCGGCGCCCGTGGGAGCAATCAGCCCCAGCATTTT. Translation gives CATGARGSNQPQHF.

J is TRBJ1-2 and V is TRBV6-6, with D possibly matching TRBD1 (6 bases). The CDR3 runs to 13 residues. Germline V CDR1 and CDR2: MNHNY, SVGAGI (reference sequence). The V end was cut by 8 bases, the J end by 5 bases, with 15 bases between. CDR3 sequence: CASGFRGSYGYTF. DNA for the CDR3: TGTGCCAGCGGCTTCAGGGGCTCATATGGCTACACCTTC.